This T cell receptor (beta chain) was identified during a study of blood T cell repertoires in COVID-19. Study-wide context: COVID-19 samples, acute and convalescent, were from the United States, Italy and Spain. From T cells, B-cell-depleted T cells, or PBMCs came the material, which was cDNA or gDNA.

Original handling: Estimation of nucleated cell counts was performed using reference gene primer amplification. The assay was immunoSEQ multiplex PCR, and TCRdb's table has in-frame clones only and misses some. Clone size and the V and J calls come from that table; the DNA yielded D and trimming. The table lists 200,000 to 250,000 clones, under 90% of them singletons. The CDR3 runs 14 residues. Trimming took off 8 bases at V and 5 bases at J, with 18 bases between the two ends. The germline CDR1 and CDR2 sequences are KGHSH and LQKENI. This sequence was found in a man aged 25-40 years with active or convalescent COVID-19. The V call is TRBV18, the J call TRBJ1-2; D is possibly TRBD1 (5 bases). Sequencing used peripheral blood. CDR3 amino acids: CASRGADQGYGYTF. DNA of the CDR3: TGTGCCAGCCGCGGGGCAGACCAAGGGTATGGCTACACCTTC.